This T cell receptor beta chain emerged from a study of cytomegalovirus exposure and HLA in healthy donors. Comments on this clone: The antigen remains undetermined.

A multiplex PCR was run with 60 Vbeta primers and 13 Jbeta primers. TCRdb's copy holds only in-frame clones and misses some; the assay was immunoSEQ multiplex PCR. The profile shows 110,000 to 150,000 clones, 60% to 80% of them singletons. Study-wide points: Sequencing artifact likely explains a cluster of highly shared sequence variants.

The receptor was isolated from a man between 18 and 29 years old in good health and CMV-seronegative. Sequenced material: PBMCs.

CDR3 nucleotide sequence: TGTGCCAGTAGTACAGCAAGAGGCGGCGAGCAGTACTTC. It translates to CASSTARGGEQYF. The chain recombines TRBV19 with TRBJ2-7; D unclear. V gave up 4 bases and J gave up 6 bases, with 13 bases separating them. The CDR3 contains 13 residues. Looked up from germline, CDR1 is LNHDA and CDR2 is SQIVND (reference sequence).